This T cell receptor (beta chain) was documented in a study of blood T cell repertoires in COVID-19. Study summary: Sample material is recorded as cDNA or gDNA derived from T cells, B-cell-depleted T cells, or PBMCs.

This clone was seen a single time. Germline loops: CDR1 SGDLS, CDR2 YYNGEE. The CDR3 runs 16 residues. The V segment lost 0 bases and the J segment 4 bases; nucleotides outside the gene matches: 5. Clones were sequenced by immunoSEQ multiplex PCR, and TCRdb holds only the in-frame ones, with some missing. The repertoire holds about 150,000 clones, with approximately 90% as singletons. The chain combines TRBV9 with TRBJ2-2; 8 positions match TRBD2. Material for sequencing was peripheral blood. This clonotype originated in a woman in her forties with acute or convalescent COVID-19. CDR3 in amino acids: CASSVGGLGITGELFF. The CDR3 nucleotides read TGTGCCAGCAGCGTAGGGGGACTAGGTATCACCGGGGAGCTGTTTTTT.